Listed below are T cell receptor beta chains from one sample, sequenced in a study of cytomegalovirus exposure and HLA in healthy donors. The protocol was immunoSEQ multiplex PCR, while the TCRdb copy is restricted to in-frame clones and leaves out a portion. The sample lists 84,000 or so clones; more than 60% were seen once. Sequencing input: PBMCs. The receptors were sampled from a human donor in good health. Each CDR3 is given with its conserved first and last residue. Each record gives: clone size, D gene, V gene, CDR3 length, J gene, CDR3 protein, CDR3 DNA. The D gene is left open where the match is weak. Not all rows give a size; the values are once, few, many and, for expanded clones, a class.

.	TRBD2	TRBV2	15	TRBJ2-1	CASSSTSGGVDEQFF	TGTGCCAGCAGTTCGACTAGCGGGGGGGTGGATGAGCAGTTCTTC
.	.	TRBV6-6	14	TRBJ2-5	CASSYSGSQETQYF	TGTGCCAGCAGTTACTCGGGGAGCCAAGAGACCCAGTACTTC
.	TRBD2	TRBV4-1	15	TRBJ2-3	CASSGPSGDTDTQYF	TGCGCCAGCAGCGGCCCTAGCGGGGACACAGATACGCAGTATTTT
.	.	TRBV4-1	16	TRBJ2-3	CASSQDRGLSTDTQYF	TGCGCCAGCAGCCAAGACCGGGGACTTAGCACAGATACGCAGTATTTT
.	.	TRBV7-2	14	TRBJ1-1	CASSFLPAGFEAFF	TGTGCCAGCAGCTTCTTACCTGCAGGGTTTGAAGCTTTCTTT
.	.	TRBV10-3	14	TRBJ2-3	CAISESTDGDTQYF	TGTGCCATCAGTGAGTCGACCGACGGGGATACGCAGTATTTT
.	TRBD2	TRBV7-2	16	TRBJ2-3	CASSLRGLAGTDTQYF	TGTGCCAGCAGCTTAAGGGGACTAGCGGGGACAGATACGCAGTATTTT
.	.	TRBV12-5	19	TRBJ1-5	CASGLVLGGTPYSNQPQHF	TGTGCTAGTGGTTTGGTACTCGGGGGGACCCCTTATAGCAATCAGCCCCAGCATTTT
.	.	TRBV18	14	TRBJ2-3	CASSPGVSTDTQYF	TGTGCCAGCTCTCCGGGGGTGAGCACAGATACGCAGTATTTT
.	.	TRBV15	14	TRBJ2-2	CATSRARYTGELFF	TGTGCCACCAGCAGAGCTAGGTACACCGGGGAGCTGTTTTTT
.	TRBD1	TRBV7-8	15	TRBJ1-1	CASSFQTGVPREAFF	TGTGCCAGCAGCTTCCAGACAGGGGTCCCGCGCGAAGCTTTCTTT
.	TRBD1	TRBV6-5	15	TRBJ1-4	CASSYVAGGTEKLFF	TGTGCCAGCAGTTACGTCGCAGGGGGGACTGAAAAACTGTTTTTT
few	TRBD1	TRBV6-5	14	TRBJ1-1	CASSLRGRGTEAFF	TGTGCCAGCAGCCTCAGGGGGCGAGGCACTGAAGCTTTCTTT
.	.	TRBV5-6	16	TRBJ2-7	CASSLFGGSLNYEQYF	TGTGCCAGCAGCTTGTTTGGGGGGTCGCTCAACTACGAGCAGTACTTC
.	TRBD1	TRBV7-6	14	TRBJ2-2	CASSSGQGDGELFF	TGTGCCAGCAGCTCGGGACAGGGGGACGGGGAGCTGTTTTTT
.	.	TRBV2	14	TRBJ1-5	CASSEVSRDQPQHF	TGTGCCAGCAGTGAAGTTTCGAGGGATCAGCCCCAGCATTTT
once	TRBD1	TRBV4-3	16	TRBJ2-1	CASSQPRDRGPQEQFF	TGCGCCAGCAGCCAACCCCGGGACAGGGGGCCCCAGGAGCAGTTCTTC
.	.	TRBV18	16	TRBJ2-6	CASSPIVGAGANVLTF	TGTGCCAGCTCACCAATAGTCGGGGCTGGGGCCAACGTCCTGACTTTC
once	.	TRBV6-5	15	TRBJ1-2	CASSYYYQGSYGYTF	TGTGCCAGCAGTTACTATTACCAGGGAAGCTATGGCTACACCTTC
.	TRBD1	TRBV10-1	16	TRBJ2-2	CASSPDRGGWTGELFF	TGCGCCAGCAGCCCAGACAGGGGGGGATGGACCGGGGAGCTGTTTTTT
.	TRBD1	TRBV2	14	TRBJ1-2	CASLDPTGNYGYTF	TGTGCCAGCCTGGACCCGACAGGGAACTATGGCTACACCTTC
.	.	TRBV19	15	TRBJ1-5	CASSILGSGNQPQHF	TGTGCCAGTAGTATTCTCGGTTCTGGCAATCAGCCCCAGCATTTT
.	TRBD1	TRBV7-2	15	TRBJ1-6	CASSPGTGENSPLHF	TGTGCCAGCAGCCCTGGGACAGGGGAGAATTCACCCCTCCACTTT
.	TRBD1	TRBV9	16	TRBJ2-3	CASSTPGTGHQDTQYF	TGTGCCAGCAGCACTCCCGGGACAGGGCATCAAGATACGCAGTATTTT
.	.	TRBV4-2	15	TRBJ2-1	CASSPYSEGAGEQFF	TGTGCCAGCAGCCCCTACTCGGAGGGGGCTGGGGAGCAGTTCTTC
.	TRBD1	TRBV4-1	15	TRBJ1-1	CASSPPTGGGTEAFF	TGCGCCAGCAGCCCACCGACAGGGGGAGGCACTGAAGCTTTCTTT
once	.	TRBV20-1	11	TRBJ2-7	CSARVNGEQYF	TGCAGTGCTAGAGTGAACGGCGAGCAGTACTTC
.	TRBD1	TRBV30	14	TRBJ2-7	CAWRRQGDKHEQYF	TGTGCCTGGAGAAGACAGGGAGACAAACACGAGCAGTACTTC
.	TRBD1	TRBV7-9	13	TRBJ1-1	CASSSTGWGEAFF	TGTGCCAGCAGCTCGACAGGGTGGGGTGAAGCTTTCTTT
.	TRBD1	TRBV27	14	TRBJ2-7	CASSLLQGAPEQYF	TGTGCCAGCAGTTTGTTACAGGGGGCGCCCGAGCAGTACTTC
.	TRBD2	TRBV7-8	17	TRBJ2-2	CASSLARTSGEVGELFF	TGTGCCAGCAGCTTAGCGCGGACTAGCGGGGAGGTCGGGGAGCTGTTTTTT
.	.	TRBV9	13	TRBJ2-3	CASSPGTADTQYF	TGTGCCAGCAGCCCGGGGACTGCGGATACGCAGTATTTT
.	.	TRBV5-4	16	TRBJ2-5	CASSLAGVSGQETQYF	TGTGCCAGCAGCTTGGCGGGCGTTAGCGGCCAAGAGACCCAGTACTTC
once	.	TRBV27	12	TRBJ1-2	CASSPTGYGYTF	TGTGCCAGCAGTCCAACAGGCTATGGCTACACCTTC
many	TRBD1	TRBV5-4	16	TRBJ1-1	CASSLPGQGLNTEAFF	TGTGCCAGCAGCTTGCCGGGACAGGGCCTGAACACTGAAGCTTTCTTT
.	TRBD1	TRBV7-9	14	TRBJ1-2	CASSFDRDGYGYTF	TGTGCCAGCAGCTTCGACAGGGACGGGTATGGCTACACCTTC
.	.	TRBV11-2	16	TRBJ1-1	CASSLDYNGGNTEAFF	TGTGCCAGCAGCTTAGATTATAACGGAGGGAACACTGAAGCTTTCTTT
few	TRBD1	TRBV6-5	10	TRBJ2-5	CATGAETQYF	TGCGCTACAGGGGCTGAGACCCAGTACTTC
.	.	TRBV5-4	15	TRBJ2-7	CASSTYTGSSYEQYF	TGTGCCAGCAGCACCTACACAGGGAGCTCCTACGAGCAGTACTTC
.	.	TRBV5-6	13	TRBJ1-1	CASSLVSTGEAFF	TGTGCCAGCAGCTTGGTCTCGACAGGTGAAGCTTTCTTT
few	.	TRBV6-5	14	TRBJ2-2	CASSYDSGTGELFF	TGTGCCAGCAGTTACGATAGCGGCACCGGGGAGCTGTTTTTT
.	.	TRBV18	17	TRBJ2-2	CASSPHGSGTYTGELFF	TGTGCCAGCTCACCCCATGGATCCGGGACATACACCGGGGAGCTGTTTTTT
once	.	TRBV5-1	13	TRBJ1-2	CASSLEVSYGYTF	TGCGCCAGCAGCTTGGAAGTGAGCTATGGCTACACCTTC
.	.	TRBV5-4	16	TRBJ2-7	CASSVYSSAKSYEQYF	TGTGCCAGCAGCGTATATTCTAGCGCTAAGTCCTACGAGCAGTACTTC
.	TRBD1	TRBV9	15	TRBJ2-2	CASSARDRNTGELFF	TGTGCCAGCAGCGCCCGGGACAGGAACACCGGGGAGCTGTTTTTT
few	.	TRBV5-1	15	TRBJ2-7	CASSLAQGLTYEQYF	TGCGCCAGCAGCTTGGCCCAGGGGCTAACCTACGAGCAGTACTTC